This T cell receptor (beta chain) comes out of a study of cytomegalovirus exposure and HLA in healthy donors. The primer mix had 60 Vbeta and 13 Jbeta primers. The table came from immunoSEQ multiplex PCR; TCRdb's copy has only in-frame clones and leaves some out. The sample includes about 190,000 clones, over 70% of them seen just once. V was clipped by 0 bases and J by 2 bases; unmatched bases: 5. The germline V gene encodes CDR1 MGHRA and CDR2 YSYEKL. The CDR3 runs to 17 residues. The sequence derives from a woman under 30 in good health and CMV-seronegative. The sequencing sample was made of PBMCs. This chain joins TRBV4-1 and TRBJ2-2, with TRBD2 matching over 8 bases. CDR3 DNA sequence: TGCGCCAGCAGCCAAGAGCGCACTAGCGGCAACACCGGGGAGCTGTTTTTT. It is translated as CASSQERTSGNTGELFF.